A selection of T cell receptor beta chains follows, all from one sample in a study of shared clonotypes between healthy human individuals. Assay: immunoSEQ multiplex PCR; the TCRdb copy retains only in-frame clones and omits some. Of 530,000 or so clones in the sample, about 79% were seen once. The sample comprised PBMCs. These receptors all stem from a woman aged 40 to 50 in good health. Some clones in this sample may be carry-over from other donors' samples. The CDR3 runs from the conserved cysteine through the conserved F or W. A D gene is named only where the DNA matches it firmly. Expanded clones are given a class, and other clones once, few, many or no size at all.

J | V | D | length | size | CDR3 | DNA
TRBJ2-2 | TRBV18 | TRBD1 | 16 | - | CASSPPGGVYTGELFF | TGTGCCAGCTCACCGCCAGGGGGCGTCTACACCGGGGAGCTGTTTTTT
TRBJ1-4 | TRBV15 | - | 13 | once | CATSRDPDEKLFF | TGTGCCACCAGCAGGGACCCGGATGAAAAACTGTTTTTT
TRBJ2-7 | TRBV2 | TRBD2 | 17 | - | CASIGTSGSGGETEQYF | TGTGCCAGCATTGGGACTAGCGGGTCGGGGGGTGAGACCGAGCAGTACTTC
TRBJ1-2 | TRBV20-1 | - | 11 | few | CSAFWDYGYTF | TGCAGTGCGTTCTGGGACTATGGCTACACCTTC
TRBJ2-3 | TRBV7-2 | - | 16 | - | CASISSVGAGTDTQYF | TGTGCCAGCATCTCAAGTGTCGGGGCCGGCACAGATACGCAGTATTTT
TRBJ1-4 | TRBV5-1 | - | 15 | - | CASSRRGEGNEKLFF | TGCGCCAGCAGCAGGAGGGGCGAGGGCAATGAAAAACTGTTTTTT
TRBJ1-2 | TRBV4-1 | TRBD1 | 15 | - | CASSHPGTGNYGYTF | TGCGCCAGCAGCCACCCCGGGACAGGAAACTATGGCTACACCTTC
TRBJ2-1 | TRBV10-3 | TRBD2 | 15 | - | CAISPGTSGNEEQFF | TGTGCCATCAGTCCCGGGACTAGCGGCAACGAGGAGCAGTTCTTC
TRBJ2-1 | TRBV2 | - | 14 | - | CASSENHPSNEQFF | TGTGCCAGCAGTGAAAACCACCCGTCCAATGAGCAGTTCTTC
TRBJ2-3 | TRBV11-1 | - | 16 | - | CASSPLTGSITDTQYF | TGTGCCAGCAGCCCTTTGACCGGGTCAATCACAGATACGCAGTATTTT
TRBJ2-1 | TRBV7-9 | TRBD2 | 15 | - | CASSPVGGRNNEQFF | TGTGCCAGCAGCCCGGTGGGGGGGAGAAACAATGAGCAGTTCTTC
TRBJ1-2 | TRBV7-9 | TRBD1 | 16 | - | CASSLSPGGGSYGYTF | TGTGCCAGCAGCTTAAGTCCAGGGGGTGGTTCCTATGGCTACACCTTC
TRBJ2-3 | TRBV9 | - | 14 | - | CASSVDSGADTQYF | TGTGCCAGCAGCGTAGATAGCGGCGCAGATACGCAGTATTTT
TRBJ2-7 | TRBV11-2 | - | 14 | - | CASSLDQGPYEQYF | TGTGCCAGCAGCTTAGATCAGGGTCCCTACGAGCAGTACTTC
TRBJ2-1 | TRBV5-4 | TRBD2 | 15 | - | CASSSPGAGEVEQFF | TGTGCCAGCAGCTCCCCGGGAGCGGGAGAGGTTGAGCAGTTCTTC
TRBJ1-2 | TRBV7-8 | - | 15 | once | CASSPRYRINYGYTF | TGTGCCAGCAGCCCCCGTTACAGGATAAACTATGGCTACACCTTC
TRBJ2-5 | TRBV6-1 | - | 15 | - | CASSTSRDLRGTQYF | TGTGCCAGCAGTACGAGCCGGGACCTGAGGGGGACCCAGTACTTC
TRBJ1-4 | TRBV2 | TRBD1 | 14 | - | CASTQDRDNEKLFF | TGTGCCAGCACCCAGGACAGGGACAATGAAAAACTGTTTTTT
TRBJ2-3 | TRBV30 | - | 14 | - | CAWRGGVDTDTQYF | TGTGCCTGGAGGGGCGGAGTCGACACAGATACGCAGTATTTT
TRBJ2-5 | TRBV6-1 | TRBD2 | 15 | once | CASSAGSGREETQYF | TGTGCCAGCAGTGCGGGTAGCGGGAGGGAAGAGACCCAGTACTTC
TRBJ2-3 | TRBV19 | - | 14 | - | CASSIGPALGTQYF | TGTGCCAGTAGTATAGGCCCGGCCCTCGGTACGCAGTATTTT
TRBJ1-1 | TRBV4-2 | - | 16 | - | CASSPQQASANTEAFF | TGTGCCAGCAGCCCGCAACAGGCATCCGCGAACACTGAAGCTTTCTTT
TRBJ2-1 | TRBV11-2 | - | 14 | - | CASSFPSSYNEQFF | TGTGCCAGCAGCTTCCCCAGCTCCTACAATGAGCAGTTCTTC
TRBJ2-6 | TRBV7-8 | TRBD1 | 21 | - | CASSLSTPDRGTISGANVLTF | TGTGCCAGCAGCCTGAGTACCCCGGACAGGGGAACGATCTCTGGGGCCAACGTCCTGACTTTC
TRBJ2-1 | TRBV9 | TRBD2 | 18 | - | CASSAGTSGRAFYNEQFF | TGTGCCAGCAGCGCCGGGACTAGCGGGAGGGCCTTCTACAATGAGCAGTTCTTC
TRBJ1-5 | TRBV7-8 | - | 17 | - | CASSLGDGAYSNQPQHF | TGTGCCAGCAGCTTAGGAGATGGGGCCTATAGCAATCAGCCCCAGCATTTT
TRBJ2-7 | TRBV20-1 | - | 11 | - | CSARGQYEQYF | TGCAGTGCCCGAGGACAGTACGAGCAGTACTTC
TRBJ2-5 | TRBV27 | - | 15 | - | CASQLGRAQRETQYF | TGTGCCAGCCAGCTAGGGCGGGCACAACGAGAGACCCAGTACTTC
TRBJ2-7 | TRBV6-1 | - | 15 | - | CASSEVGRNSYEQYF | TGTGCCAGCAGTGAAGTAGGGAGAAACTCCTACGAGCAGTACTTC
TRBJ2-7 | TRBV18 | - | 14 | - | CASSPPSQSYEQYF | TGTGCCAGCTCACCACCTTCACAGTCCTACGAGCAGTACTTC
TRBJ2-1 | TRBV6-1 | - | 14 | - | CASSEGMGSGEQFF | TGTGCCAGCAGTGAGGGGATGGGTAGCGGTGAGCAGTTCTTC
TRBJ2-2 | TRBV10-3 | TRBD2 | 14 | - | CAIRLAGADGELFF | TGTGCCATCAGACTAGCGGGAGCGGACGGGGAGCTGTTTTTT
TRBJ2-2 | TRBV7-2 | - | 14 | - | CASTLHANTGELFF | TGTGCCAGCACCCTCCACGCGAACACCGGGGAGCTGTTTTTT
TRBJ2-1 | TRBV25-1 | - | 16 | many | CASSEWSVSSYNEQFF | TGTGCCAGCAGTGAATGGTCGGTAAGCTCCTACAATGAGCAGTTCTTC
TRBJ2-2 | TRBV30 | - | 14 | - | CAWSAAGSTGELFF | TGTGCCTGGAGTGCGGCAGGAAGTACCGGGGAGCTGTTTTTT
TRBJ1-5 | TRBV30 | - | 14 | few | CAWGSVGGNQPQHF | TGTGCCTGGGGTTCCGTGGGGGGCAATCAGCCCCAGCATTTT
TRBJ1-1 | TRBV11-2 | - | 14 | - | CASSLNGRETEAFF | TGTGCCAGCAGCTTAAACGGGAGGGAGACTGAAGCTTTCTTT
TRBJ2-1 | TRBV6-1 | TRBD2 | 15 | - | CASSVGLAGHNEQFF | TGTGCCAGCAGTGTCGGACTAGCGGGACACAATGAGCAGTTCTTC
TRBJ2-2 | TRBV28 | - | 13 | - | CASIRGDTGELFF | TGTGCCAGCATCAGGGGCGACACCGGGGAGCTGTTTTTT
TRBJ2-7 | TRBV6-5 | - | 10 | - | CASGTYEQYF | TGTGCCAGCGGAACCTACGAGCAGTACTTC
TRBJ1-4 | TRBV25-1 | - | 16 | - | CASSEPNDRTNQKLFF | TGTGCCAGCAGTGAGCCGAACGACAGGACCAATCAAAAACTGTTTTTT
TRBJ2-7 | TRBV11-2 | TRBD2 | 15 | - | CASSLAAGGGDEQYF | TGTGCCAGCAGCTTAGCCGCGGGGGGCGGCGACGAGCAGTACTTC
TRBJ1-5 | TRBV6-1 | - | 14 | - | CASSEIYSNQPQHF | TGTGCCAGCAGTGAAATCTATAGCAATCAGCCCCAGCATTTT